These T cell receptor beta chains were read from a single sample in a study of T cells after yellow fever vaccination. TCRdb re-derived calls from the 5' RACE reads in MiXCR, one entry per CDR3 protein. The top ten clones hold just under 2.5% of a sample with approximately 120,000 distinct CDR3 sequences, around 7.4% of them seen once. The starting material was CD4+ T cells sorted from PBMCs, obtained around 10 days after the first yellow fever vaccination. These receptors were obtained from a man aged 18-30 years who received the YFV17D yellow fever vaccine. The CDR3 runs from the conserved cysteine through the conserved F or W. The order of the fields is clone size, D gene, J gene, CDR3 length, V gene, CDR3 DNA, CDR3 protein. A D gene is named only where the DNA matches it firmly. Clone sizes are given selectively: once, few, many, or a class where the clone is expanded.

clone size: many
D gene: TRBD1
J gene: TRBJ1-2
CDR3 length: 12
V gene: TRBV10-3
CDR3 DNA: TGTGCCATCAGCAGGGGGTCGTTGGGCTACACCTTC
CDR3 protein: CAISRGSLGYTF

clone size: NA
D gene: TRBD1
J gene: TRBJ2-1
CDR3 length: 14
V gene: TRBV6-1
CDR3 DNA: TGTGCCAGCAGTGCCACAGGGGGTCCCGATGAGCAGTTCTTC
CDR3 protein: CASSATGGPDEQFF

clone size: NA
D gene: NA
J gene: TRBJ1-6
CDR3 length: 13
V gene: TRBV12-3/TRBV12-4
CDR3 DNA: TGTGCCAGCGGCGGGTCCGTTAATTCACCCCTCCACTTT
CDR3 protein: CASGGSVNSPLHF

clone size: many
D gene: NA
J gene: TRBJ2-1
CDR3 length: 17
V gene: TRBV4-3
CDR3 DNA: TGCGCCAGCAGCCAAGCCCGCAGGGAGGGGGGATACAATGAGCAGTTCTTC
CDR3 protein: CASSQARREGGYNEQFF

clone size: many
D gene: NA
J gene: TRBJ2-5
CDR3 length: 15
V gene: TRBV20-1
CDR3 DNA: TGCAGTGCTAGAGCCCCGAGGGGCCCGGCGGAGACCCAGTACTTC
CDR3 protein: CSARAPRGPAETQYF

clone size: NA
D gene: TRBD1
J gene: TRBJ2-5
CDR3 length: 14
V gene: TRBV7-2
CDR3 DNA: TGTGCCAGCAGCATGACAGGGGGTTGGGAGACCCAGTACTTC
CDR3 protein: CASSMTGGWETQYF

clone size: few
D gene: NA
J gene: TRBJ2-5
CDR3 length: 13
V gene: TRBV5-4
CDR3 DNA: TGTGCCAGCAGCTTGGGGGGGGTCCCGACCCAGTACTTC
CDR3 protein: CASSLGGVPTQYF

clone size: many
D gene: NA
J gene: TRBJ2-3
CDR3 length: 14
V gene: TRBV12-3/TRBV12-4
CDR3 DNA: TGTGCCAGCTACCCCGCGGGGGCGGGAGATACGCAGTATTTT
CDR3 protein: CASYPAGAGDTQYF

clone size: many
D gene: NA
J gene: TRBJ1-6
CDR3 length: 14
V gene: TRBV5-1
CDR3 DNA: TGCGCCAGCAGGTCGACTGGGAGGAATTCACCCCTCCACTTT
CDR3 protein: CASRSTGRNSPLHF

clone size: many
D gene: NA
J gene: TRBJ1-4
CDR3 length: 14
V gene: TRBV5-1
CDR3 DNA: TGCGCCAGCAGCCCGGGGGGCCTTTCTGAAAAACTGTTTTTT
CDR3 protein: CASSPGGLSEKLFF

clone size: many
D gene: TRBD1
J gene: TRBJ1-2
CDR3 length: 16
V gene: TRBV27
CDR3 DNA: TGTGCCAGCAGTCGACAGGGATCTGTTACTAGCTATGGCTACACCTTC
CDR3 protein: CASSRQGSVTSYGYTF

clone size: many
D gene: NA
J gene: TRBJ1-5
CDR3 length: 14
V gene: TRBV7-3
CDR3 DNA: TGTGCCCTCTCCAGGGAAACCAAGCCTCAGCCCCAGCATTTT
CDR3 protein: CALSRETKPQPQHF

clone size: many
D gene: NA
J gene: TRBJ2-6
CDR3 length: 15
V gene: TRBV5-1
CDR3 DNA: TGCGCCAGCAGCGACCAAGGCTCTGGGGCCAACGTCCTGACTTTC
CDR3 protein: CASSDQGSGANVLTF

clone size: many
D gene: NA
J gene: TRBJ2-5
CDR3 length: 14
V gene: TRBV5-1
CDR3 DNA: TGCGCCAGCAGCTTAACCCCCGGGCAAGAGACCCAGTACTTC
CDR3 protein: CASSLTPGQETQYF

clone size: many
D gene: NA
J gene: TRBJ2-7
CDR3 length: 13
V gene: TRBV27
CDR3 DNA: TGTGCCAGCAGACGGACAGCCTCCGCCGAGCAGTACTTC
CDR3 protein: CASRRTASAEQYF

clone size: many
D gene: TRBD1
J gene: TRBJ1-5
CDR3 length: 15
V gene: TRBV12-3/TRBV12-4
CDR3 DNA: TGTGCCAGCAGCCCCTCCGGGACAGGGAGGCAGCCCCAGCATTTT
CDR3 protein: CASSPSGTGRQPQHF

clone size: many
D gene: NA
J gene: TRBJ2-3
CDR3 length: 13
V gene: TRBV20-1
CDR3 DNA: TGCAGTATAAGGGCGGAAGGCACAGATACGCAGTATTTT
CDR3 protein: CSIRAEGTDTQYF

clone size: many
D gene: NA
J gene: TRBJ2-3
CDR3 length: 15
V gene: TRBV11-2
CDR3 DNA: TGTGCCAGCAGCTCACTCAGGGGCGATCGGCGTACGCAGTATTTT
CDR3 protein: CASSSLRGDRRTQYF

clone size: many
D gene: NA
J gene: TRBJ1-4
CDR3 length: 15
V gene: TRBV18
CDR3 DNA: TGTGCCAGCTCACCACGCCGGGCCGATAATGAAAAACTGTTTTTT
CDR3 protein: CASSPRRADNEKLFF

clone size: NA
D gene: NA
J gene: TRBJ1-1
CDR3 length: 15
V gene: TRBV5-1
CDR3 DNA: TGCGCCAGCAGCCCGGCCCCCGGGTCGAACACTGAAGCTTTCTTT
CDR3 protein: CASSPAPGSNTEAFF

clone size: many
D gene: TRBD1
J gene: TRBJ1-5
CDR3 length: 15
V gene: TRBV7-6
CDR3 DNA: TGTGCCAGCAGCCTGGGGACAGGGGGCAATCAGCCCCAGCATTTT
CDR3 protein: CASSLGTGGNQPQHF

clone size: many
D gene: TRBD2
J gene: TRBJ2-7
CDR3 length: 15
V gene: TRBV5-6
CDR3 DNA: TGTGCCAGCAGCTTGAATGGACTAGCTACCTACGAGCAGTACTTC
CDR3 protein: CASSLNGLATYEQYF

clone size: many
D gene: NA
J gene: TRBJ2-3
CDR3 length: 14
V gene: TRBV5-5
CDR3 DNA: TGTGCCAGCTGTGCGGGCCCCTGGGCAGATACGCAGTATTTT
CDR3 protein: CASCAGPWADTQYF

clone size: many
D gene: TRBD2
J gene: TRBJ2-1
CDR3 length: 18
V gene: TRBV29-1
CDR3 DNA: TGCAGCGTTGAAAACCTAGCGGGTTACTCGGGGTCCTACAATGAGCAGTTCTTC
CDR3 protein: CSVENLAGYSGSYNEQFF

clone size: few
D gene: TRBD1
J gene: TRBJ1-5
CDR3 length: 14
V gene: TRBV27
CDR3 DNA: TGTGCCAGCAGGACAGCAGGGGGCGATCAGCCCCAGCATTTT
CDR3 protein: CASRTAGGDQPQHF

clone size: many
D gene: NA
J gene: TRBJ2-1
CDR3 length: 11
V gene: TRBV6-5
CDR3 DNA: TGTGCCAGCAGTTACCGGAGTGAGCAGTTCTTC
CDR3 protein: CASSYRSEQFF

clone size: many
D gene: NA
J gene: TRBJ1-4
CDR3 length: 14
V gene: TRBV28
CDR3 DNA: TGTGCCAGCAGTTCGCCGGCAACTAATGAAAAACTGTTTTTT
CDR3 protein: CASSSPATNEKLFF

clone size: many
D gene: TRBD1
J gene: TRBJ1-1
CDR3 length: 16
V gene: TRBV5-1
CDR3 DNA: TGCGCCAGCAGCCCCAGGGGGTGGGGGCGCGGCACTGAAGCTTTCTTT
CDR3 protein: CASSPRGWGRGTEAFF

clone size: few
D gene: NA
J gene: TRBJ1-1
CDR3 length: 13
V gene: TRBV25-1
CDR3 DNA: TGTGCCAGCACCTTCCACGGGGACACTGAAGCTTTCTTT
CDR3 protein: CASTFHGDTEAFF

clone size: many
D gene: NA
J gene: TRBJ2-3
CDR3 length: 12
V gene: TRBV5-6
CDR3 DNA: TGTGCCAGCAGCCCACGGGGCCAACGGCAGTATTTT
CDR3 protein: CASSPRGQRQYF

clone size: many
D gene: TRBD2
J gene: TRBJ2-2
CDR3 length: 14
V gene: TRBV20-1
CDR3 DNA: TGCAGTGCTAGTAGCGGGGGGGCCACCGGGGAGCTGTTTTTT
CDR3 protein: CSASSGGATGELFF

clone size: many
D gene: NA
J gene: TRBJ1-3
CDR3 length: 16
V gene: TRBV5-5
CDR3 DNA: TGTGCCAGCAGCTTAGGACAGACGAGCTCTGGAAACACCATATATTTT
CDR3 protein: CASSLGQTSSGNTIYF

clone size: many
D gene: NA
J gene: TRBJ2-7
CDR3 length: 12
V gene: TRBV2
CDR3 DNA: TGTGCCAGCAGTGAAGAGGTGGACAGCCAGTACTTC
CDR3 protein: CASSEEVDSQYF

clone size: many
D gene: TRBD2
J gene: TRBJ2-5
CDR3 length: 16
V gene: TRBV4-3
CDR3 DNA: TGCGCCAGCAGCCAAGAAAGGGACTACAGACAAGAGACCCAGTACTTC
CDR3 protein: CASSQERDYRQETQYF

clone size: many
D gene: NA
J gene: TRBJ1-5
CDR3 length: 15
V gene: TRBV19
CDR3 DNA: TGTGCCAGTAGTATACTGACGGATTTTGGGCAGCCCCAGCATTTT
CDR3 protein: CASSILTDFGQPQHF

clone size: many
D gene: TRBD1
J gene: TRBJ1-4
CDR3 length: 15
V gene: TRBV4-3
CDR3 DNA: TGCGCCAGCAGCACCTTGACGGGGACAGCCGAAAAACTGTTTTTT
CDR3 protein: CASSTLTGTAEKLFF

clone size: many
D gene: NA
J gene: TRBJ2-1
CDR3 length: 14
V gene: TRBV27
CDR3 DNA: TGTGCCAGCCGCAGAGACAACTCCTACAATGAGCAGTTCTTC
CDR3 protein: CASRRDNSYNEQFF

clone size: medium-sized
D gene: NA
J gene: TRBJ2-1
CDR3 length: 13
V gene: TRBV7-2
CDR3 DNA: TGTGCCAGCAGCTCCAACTCCTACAATGAGCAGTTCTTC
CDR3 protein: CASSSNSYNEQFF

clone size: many
D gene: NA
J gene: TRBJ2-1
CDR3 length: 15
V gene: TRBV4-3
CDR3 DNA: TGCGCCAGCAGCCAAGATGGTCATTCCTACAATGAGCAGTTCTTC
CDR3 protein: CASSQDGHSYNEQFF

clone size: many
D gene: TRBD2
J gene: TRBJ2-7
CDR3 length: 15
V gene: TRBV11-1
CDR3 DNA: TGTGCCAGCAGCTTAAACGGGGGGTACGATAGCGAGCAGTACTTC
CDR3 protein: CASSLNGGYDSEQYF

clone size: many
D gene: NA
J gene: TRBJ2-1
CDR3 length: 12
V gene: TRBV6-5
CDR3 DNA: TGTGCCAGCAGCTCCGACAGGAATGAGCAGTTCTTC
CDR3 protein: CASSSDRNEQFF

clone size: many
D gene: NA
J gene: TRBJ2-1
CDR3 length: 13
V gene: TRBV5-6
CDR3 DNA: TGTGCCAGCAGCTTGTACGGCTCCGATGAGCAGTTCTTC
CDR3 protein: CASSLYGSDEQFF

clone size: NA
D gene: NA
J gene: TRBJ2-4
CDR3 length: 19
V gene: TRBV27
CDR3 DNA: TGTACCTGCAGTTTAGCGTTGTTCGAGGGAAGGAGGACCAAAAACATTCAGTACTTC
CDR3 protein: CTCSLALFEGRRTKNIQYF

clone size: NA
D gene: NA
J gene: TRBJ2-1
CDR3 length: 15
V gene: TRBV5-4
CDR3 DNA: TGTGCCAGCAGCAGCTGGTACCTCTCCTACAATGAGCAGTTCTTC
CDR3 protein: CASSSWYLSYNEQFF

clone size: many
D gene: NA
J gene: TRBJ2-5
CDR3 length: 14
V gene: TRBV12-3/TRBV12-4
CDR3 DNA: TGTGCCAGCAGTAACAGGGGACTACAAGAGACCCAGTACTTC
CDR3 protein: CASSNRGLQETQYF